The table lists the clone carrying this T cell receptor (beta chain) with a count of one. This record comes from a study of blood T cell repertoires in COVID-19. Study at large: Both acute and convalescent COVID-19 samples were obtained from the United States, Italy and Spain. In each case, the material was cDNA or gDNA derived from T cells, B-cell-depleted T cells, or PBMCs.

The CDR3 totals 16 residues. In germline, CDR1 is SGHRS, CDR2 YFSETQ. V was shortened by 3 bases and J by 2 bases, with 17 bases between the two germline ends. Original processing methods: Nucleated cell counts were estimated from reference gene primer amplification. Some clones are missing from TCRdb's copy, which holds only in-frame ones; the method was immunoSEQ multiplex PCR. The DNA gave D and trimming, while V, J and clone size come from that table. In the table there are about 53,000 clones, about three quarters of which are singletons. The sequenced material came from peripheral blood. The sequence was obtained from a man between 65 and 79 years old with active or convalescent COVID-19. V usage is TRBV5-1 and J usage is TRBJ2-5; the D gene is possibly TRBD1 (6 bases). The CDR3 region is CASSWKAGTYQETQYF. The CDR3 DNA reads TGCGCCAGCAGCTGGAAAGCCGGGACATATCAAGAGACCCAGTACTTC.